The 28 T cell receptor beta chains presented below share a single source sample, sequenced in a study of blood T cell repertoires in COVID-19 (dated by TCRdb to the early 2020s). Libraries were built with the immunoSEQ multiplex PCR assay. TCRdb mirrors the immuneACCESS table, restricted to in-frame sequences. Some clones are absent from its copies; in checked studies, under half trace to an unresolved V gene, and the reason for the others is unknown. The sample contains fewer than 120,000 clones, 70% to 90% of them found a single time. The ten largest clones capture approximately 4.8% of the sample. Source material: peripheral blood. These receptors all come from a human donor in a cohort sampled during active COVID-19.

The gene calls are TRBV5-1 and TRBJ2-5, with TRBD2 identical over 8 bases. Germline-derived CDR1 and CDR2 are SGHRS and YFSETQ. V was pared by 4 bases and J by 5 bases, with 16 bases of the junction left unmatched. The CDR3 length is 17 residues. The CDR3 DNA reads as TGCGCCAGCAGCACTGGACGCTCCTTAGGGACTAGGGAGACCCAGTACTTC. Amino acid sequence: CASSTGRSLGTRETQYF.

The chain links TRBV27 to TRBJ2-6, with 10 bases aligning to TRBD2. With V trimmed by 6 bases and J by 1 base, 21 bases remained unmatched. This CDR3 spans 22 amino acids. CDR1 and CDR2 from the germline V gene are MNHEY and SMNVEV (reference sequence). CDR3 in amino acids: CASSVSSPLIAGGPSGANVLTF. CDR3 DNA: TGTGCCAGCAGCGTCAGCAGTCCTTTGATAGCGGGGGGACCGTCTGGGGCCAACGTCCTGACTTTC.

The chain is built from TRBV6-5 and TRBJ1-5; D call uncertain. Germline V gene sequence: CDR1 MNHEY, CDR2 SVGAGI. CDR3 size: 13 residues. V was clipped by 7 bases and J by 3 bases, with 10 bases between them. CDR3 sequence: CASIGMVNQPQHF. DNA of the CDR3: TGTGCCAGCATCGGGATGGTCAATCAGCCCCAGCATTTT.

CDR3 DNA: TGTGCCAGCAGCCAAGAGCTAGCGGGAGGTCCGTGGGTAGAGACCCAGTACTTC. This encodes CASSQELAGGPWVETQYF. This chain joins TRBV4-2 and TRBJ2-5; TRBD2 aligns across 11 bases. Germline CDR1 is LGHNA and CDR2 is YNFKEQ. The CDR3 is 18 amino acids. V lost 0 bases, J lost 4 bases, and 10 bases stayed unmatched.

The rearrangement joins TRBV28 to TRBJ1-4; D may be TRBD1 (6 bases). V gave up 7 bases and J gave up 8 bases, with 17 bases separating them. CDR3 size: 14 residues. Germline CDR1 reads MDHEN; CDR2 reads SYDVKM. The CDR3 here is CASTPGGRFEKLFF. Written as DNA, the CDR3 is TGTGCCAGCACCCCGGGGGGCAGATTCGAAAAACTGTTTTTT.

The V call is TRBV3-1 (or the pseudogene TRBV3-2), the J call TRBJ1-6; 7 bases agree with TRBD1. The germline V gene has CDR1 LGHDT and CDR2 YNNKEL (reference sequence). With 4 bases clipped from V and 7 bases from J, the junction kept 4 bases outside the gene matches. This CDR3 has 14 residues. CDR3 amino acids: CASSPGTANSPLHF. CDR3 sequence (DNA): TGTGCCAGCAGCCCCGGGACAGCCAATTCACCCCTCCACTTT.

CDR3 amino acids: CSAGGRLQETQYF. The DNA of the CDR3 is TGCAGCGCGGGCGGGAGGCTCCAAGAGACCCAGTACTTC. V usage is TRBV29-1 and J usage is TRBJ2-5; 8 bases map to TRBD2. The junction had 5 bases not matched to a gene; V was cut back by 7 bases and J by 1 base. CDR1 is SQVTM and CDR2 is ANQGSEA in the germline V gene. The CDR3 length is 13 residues.

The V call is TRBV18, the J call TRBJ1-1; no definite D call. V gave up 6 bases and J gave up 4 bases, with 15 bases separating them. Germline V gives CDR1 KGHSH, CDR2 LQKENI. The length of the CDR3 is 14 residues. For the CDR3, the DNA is TGTGCCAGCTCTGTGGCCGGCGGTACCACTGAAGCTTTCTTT. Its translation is CASSVAGGTTEAFF.

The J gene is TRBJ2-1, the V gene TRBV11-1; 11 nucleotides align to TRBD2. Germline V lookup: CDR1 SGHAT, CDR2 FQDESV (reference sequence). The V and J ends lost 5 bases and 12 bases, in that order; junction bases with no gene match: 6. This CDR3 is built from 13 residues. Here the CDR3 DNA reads TGTGCCAGCAGCCGAGATAGCGGGAGGGGGCAGTTCTTC. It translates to CASSRDSGRGQFF.

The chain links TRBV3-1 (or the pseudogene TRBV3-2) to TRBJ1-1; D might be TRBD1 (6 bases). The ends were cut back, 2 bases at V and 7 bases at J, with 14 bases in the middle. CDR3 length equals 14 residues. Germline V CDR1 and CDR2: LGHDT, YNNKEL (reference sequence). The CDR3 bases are TGTGCCAGCAGCCAACTCGGCAGGGGCAGTGAAGCTTTCTTT. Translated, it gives CASSQLGRGSEAFF.

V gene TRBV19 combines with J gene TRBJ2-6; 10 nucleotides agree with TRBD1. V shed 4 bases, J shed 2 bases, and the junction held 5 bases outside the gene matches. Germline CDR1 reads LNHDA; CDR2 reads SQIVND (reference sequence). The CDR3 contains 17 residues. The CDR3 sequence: CASSTRDRGPGANVLTF. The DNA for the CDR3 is TGTGCCAGTAGTACCCGGGACAGGGGCCCTGGGGCCAACGTCCTGACTTTC. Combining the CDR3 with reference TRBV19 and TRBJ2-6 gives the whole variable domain DGGITQSPKYLFRKEGQNVTLSCEQNLNHDAMYWYRQDPGQGLRLIYYSQIVNDFQKGDIAEGYSVSREKKESFPLTVTSAQKNPTAFYLCASSTRDRGPGANVLTFGAGSRLTVL.

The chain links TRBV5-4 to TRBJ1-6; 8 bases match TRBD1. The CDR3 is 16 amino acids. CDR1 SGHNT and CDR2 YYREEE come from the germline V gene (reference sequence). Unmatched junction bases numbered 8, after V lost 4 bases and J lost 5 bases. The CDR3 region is CASSATQGADNSPLHF. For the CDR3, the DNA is TGTGCCAGCAGCGCAACGCAGGGGGCGGATAATTCACCCCTCCACTTT.

This CDR3 reads CASSLGRLGNQPQHF. The CDR3 coding sequence is TGTGCCAGCAGCTTGGGGCGGTTGGGCAATCAGCCCCAGCATTTT. The V call is TRBV5-6, the J call TRBJ1-5; no definite D call. The ends were cut back, 0 bases at V and 2 bases at J, with 9 bases in the middle. The CDR3 has 15 amino acids. Germline values: CDR1 SGHDT, CDR2 YYEEEE.

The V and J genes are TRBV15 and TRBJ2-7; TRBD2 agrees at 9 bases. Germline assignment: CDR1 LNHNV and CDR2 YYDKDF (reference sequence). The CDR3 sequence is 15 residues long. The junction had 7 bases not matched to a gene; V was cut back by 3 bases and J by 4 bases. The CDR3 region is CATSSLAGAVYEQYF. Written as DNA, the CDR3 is TGTGCCACCAGCAGCTTAGCGGGGGCCGTGTACGAGCAGTACTTC.

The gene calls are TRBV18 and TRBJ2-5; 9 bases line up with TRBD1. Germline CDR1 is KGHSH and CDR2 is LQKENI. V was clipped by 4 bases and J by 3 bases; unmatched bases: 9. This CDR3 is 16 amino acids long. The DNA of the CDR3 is TGTGCCAGCTCACGATCCCGGGACAGGGCGGAAGAGACCCAGTACTTC. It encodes CASSRSRDRAEETQYF.

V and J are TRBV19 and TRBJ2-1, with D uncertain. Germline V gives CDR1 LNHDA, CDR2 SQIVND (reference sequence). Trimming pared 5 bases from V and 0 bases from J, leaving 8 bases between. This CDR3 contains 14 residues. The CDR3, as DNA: TGTGCCAGTAGTTTTCAGCGCTCCTACAATGAGCAGTTCTTC. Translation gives CASSFQRSYNEQFF.

The CDR3 DNA is TGTGCCAGCTCACCGAATAGCGGCCCCTCCAATGAGCAGTTCTTC. Translation gives CASSPNSGPSNEQFF. The chain employs TRBV18 and TRBJ2-1; D perhaps matches TRBD2 (6 bases). CDR1 is KGHSH and CDR2 is LQKENI in the germline V gene. The CDR3 is 15 residues long. V was clipped by 3 bases and J by 6 bases, with 15 bases between them.

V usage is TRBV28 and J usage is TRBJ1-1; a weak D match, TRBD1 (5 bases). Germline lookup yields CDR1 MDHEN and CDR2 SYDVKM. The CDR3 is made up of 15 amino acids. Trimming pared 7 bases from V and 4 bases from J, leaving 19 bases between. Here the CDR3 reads CASTLYYQGSTEAFF. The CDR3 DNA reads TGTGCCAGCACCCTTTATTATCAGGGATCCACTGAAGCTTTCTTT.

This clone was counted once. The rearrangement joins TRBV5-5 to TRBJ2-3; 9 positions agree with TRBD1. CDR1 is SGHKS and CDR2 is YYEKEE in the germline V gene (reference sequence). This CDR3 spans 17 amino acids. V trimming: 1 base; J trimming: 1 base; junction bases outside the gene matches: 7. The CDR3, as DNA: TGTGCCAGCAGCTTGTCCGGACAGGGGTTCGGCACAGATACGCAGTATTTT. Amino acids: CASSLSGQGFGTDTQYF.

The CDR3 DNA is TGTGCCAGCAGCTTAGATGGCGGCTTAGCCAAAAACATTCAGTACTTC. Its protein product is CASSLDGGLAKNIQYF. The rearrangement links TRBV11-2 to TRBJ2-4; D is unresolved. The CDR3 runs 16 residues. The V gene's germline CDR1 is SGHAT and CDR2 FQNNGV. The ends were cut back, 0 bases at V and 0 bases at J, with 9 bases in the middle.

The CDR3 loop reads CASSSPGGTGDTQYF. The CDR3 DNA is TGTGCCAGCAGTTCTCCTGGAGGGACAGGAGATACGCAGTATTTT. The V call is TRBV28, the J call TRBJ2-3; 8 bases fit TRBD1. Germline V gives CDR1 MDHEN, CDR2 SYDVKM. With 4 bases clipped from V and 5 bases from J, the junction kept 8 bases outside the gene matches. The length of the CDR3 is 15 residues.

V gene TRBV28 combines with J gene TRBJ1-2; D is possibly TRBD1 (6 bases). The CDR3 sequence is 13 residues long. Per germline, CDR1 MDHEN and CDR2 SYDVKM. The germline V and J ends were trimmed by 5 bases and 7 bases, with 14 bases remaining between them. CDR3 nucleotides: TGTGCCAGCAGTATACAGGGACGGGGTGGCTACACCTTC. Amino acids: CASSIQGRGGYTF.

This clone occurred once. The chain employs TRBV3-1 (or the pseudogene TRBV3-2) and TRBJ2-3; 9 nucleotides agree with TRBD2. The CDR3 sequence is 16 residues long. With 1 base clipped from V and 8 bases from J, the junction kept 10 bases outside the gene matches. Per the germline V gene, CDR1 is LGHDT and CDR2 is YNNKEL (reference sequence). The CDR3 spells CASSQVLGLASSTQYF. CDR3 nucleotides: TGTGCCAGCAGCCAAGTTTTGGGACTAGCCTCCTCTACGCAGTATTTT.

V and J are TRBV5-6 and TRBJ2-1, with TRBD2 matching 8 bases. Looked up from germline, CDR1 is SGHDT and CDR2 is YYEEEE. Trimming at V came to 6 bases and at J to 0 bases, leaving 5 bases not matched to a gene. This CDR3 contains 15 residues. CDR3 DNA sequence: TGTGCCAGCAACACGGGGGGGGGCTCCTACAATGAGCAGTTCTTC. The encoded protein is CASNTGGGSYNEQFF.

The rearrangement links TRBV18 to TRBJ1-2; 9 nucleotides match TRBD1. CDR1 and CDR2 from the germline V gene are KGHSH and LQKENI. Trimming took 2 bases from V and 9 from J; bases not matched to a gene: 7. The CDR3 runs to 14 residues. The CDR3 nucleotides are TGTGCCAGCTCACCAGGACAGGGGCCAAGAAGCTACACCTTC. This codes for CASSPGQGPRSYTF.

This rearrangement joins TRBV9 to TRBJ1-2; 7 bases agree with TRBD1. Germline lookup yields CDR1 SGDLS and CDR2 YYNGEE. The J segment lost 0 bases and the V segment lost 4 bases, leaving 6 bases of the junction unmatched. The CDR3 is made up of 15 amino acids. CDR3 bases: TGTGCCAGCAGCCCGGGGACAGACCCTAACTATGGCTACACCTTC. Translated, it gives CASSPGTDPNYGYTF.

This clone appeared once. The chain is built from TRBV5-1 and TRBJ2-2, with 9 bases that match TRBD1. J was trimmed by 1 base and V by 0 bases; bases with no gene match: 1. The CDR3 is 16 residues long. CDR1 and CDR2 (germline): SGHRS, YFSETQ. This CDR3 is CASSLGDRENTGELFF. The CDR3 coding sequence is TGCGCCAGCAGCTTGGGGGACAGGGAGAACACCGGGGAGCTGTTTTTT.

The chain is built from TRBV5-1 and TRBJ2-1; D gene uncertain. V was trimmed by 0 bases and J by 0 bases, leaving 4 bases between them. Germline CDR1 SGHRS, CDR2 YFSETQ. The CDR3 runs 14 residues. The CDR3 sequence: CASSLESSYNEQFF. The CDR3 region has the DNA TGCGCCAGCAGCTTGGAGAGCTCCTACAATGAGCAGTTCTTC.